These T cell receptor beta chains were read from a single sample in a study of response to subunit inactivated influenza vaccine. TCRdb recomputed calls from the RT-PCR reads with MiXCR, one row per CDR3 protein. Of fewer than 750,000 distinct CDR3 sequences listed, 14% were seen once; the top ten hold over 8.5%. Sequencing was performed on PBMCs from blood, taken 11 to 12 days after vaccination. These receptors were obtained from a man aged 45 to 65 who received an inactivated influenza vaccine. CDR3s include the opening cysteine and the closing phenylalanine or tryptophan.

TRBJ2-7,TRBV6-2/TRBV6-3,CASGPTLYYEQYF
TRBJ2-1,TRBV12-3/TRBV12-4,CASVRDRGRNEQFF
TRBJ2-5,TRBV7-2,CASSFQGWGDETQYF
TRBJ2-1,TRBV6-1,CASRRTGAYNEQFF
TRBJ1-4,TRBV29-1,CSVEGNGNEKLFF
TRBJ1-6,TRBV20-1,CSASPGAQSPLHF
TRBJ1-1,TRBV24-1,CATSDSGRVDTEAFF
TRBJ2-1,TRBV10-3,CAISESHTRDLIYNEQFF
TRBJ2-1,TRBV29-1,CSVEILARSSYNEQFF
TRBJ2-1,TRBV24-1,CATSDPQAGMGLVEQFF
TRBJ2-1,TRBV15,CATRKTGDNEQFF
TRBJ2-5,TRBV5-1,CASSPTGRVETQYF
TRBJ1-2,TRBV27,CASSPKPGTGTFFYGYTF
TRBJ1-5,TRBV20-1,CSARDSSRAGNQPQHF
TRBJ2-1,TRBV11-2,CASSLGTTSYNEQFF
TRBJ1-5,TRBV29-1,CSVETGTGNQPQHF
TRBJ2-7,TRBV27,CASSYGTGAGYEQYF
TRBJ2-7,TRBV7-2,CASSSPVSGRRYEQYF
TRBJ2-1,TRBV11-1,CASSPGAGDDHEQFF
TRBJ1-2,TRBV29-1,CSVETEQYGYTF
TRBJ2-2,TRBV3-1,CASSLGTPNTGELFF
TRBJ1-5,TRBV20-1,CSASVGAQPQHF
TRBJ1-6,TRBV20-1,CSARRIKPGHIVHNSPLHF
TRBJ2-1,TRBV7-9,CASSQRQARGNEQFF
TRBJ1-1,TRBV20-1,CSAAGMNTEAFF
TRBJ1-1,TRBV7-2,CATRSGSEAFF
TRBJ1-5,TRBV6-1,CASRGEQYHQPQHF
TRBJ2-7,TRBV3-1,CASSQDPSYEQYF
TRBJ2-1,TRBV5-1,CASSYVGATGGNEQFF
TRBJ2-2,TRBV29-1,CSACDRENTGELFF
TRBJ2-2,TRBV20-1,CSARRSGGTGELFF
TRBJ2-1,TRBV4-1,CASSQLPFPGHVREQFF
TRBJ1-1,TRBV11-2,CASSAGAVANTEAFF
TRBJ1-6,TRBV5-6,CASSLGPSSYNSPLHF
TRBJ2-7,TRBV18,CASSPTPGSSPYEQYF
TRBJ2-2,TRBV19,CASSPDRWNTGELFF
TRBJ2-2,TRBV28,CASSSVVSSVTSGRAGGGELFF
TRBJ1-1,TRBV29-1,CSAGVGWTEAFF
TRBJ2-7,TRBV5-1,CASSLRGFEQYF
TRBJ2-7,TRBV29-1,CSVVSLAGANYEQYF
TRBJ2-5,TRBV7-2,CASSLDEGTGAQYF